This T cell receptor beta chain originates from a study of T-cell reconstitution after alpha-beta-depleted transplantation in children. Notes on the study in general: T-cell counts and diversity at one year following transplant were attributed mainly to newly produced T cells. At day 60, the high TCRbeta diversity found in some patients originated from recipient T cells and thymic progenitors that had survived. Expanded graft clones numbering several hundred reportedly gave rise to alpha-beta T cells about two months after transplant.

For TCRbeta, the library was prepared with unique molecular identifiers. TCRdb called the PCR reads again in MiXCR, with one record for every CDR3 protein. The sample yields 150,000 to 200,000 distinct CDR3 sequences, roughly 6.5% seen once. This clonotype came up a few times. Its antigen is as yet unknown. The sequenced sample was PBMCs, obtained before TCRalphabeta/CD19-depleted stem cell transplant. This receptor was taken from a girl under two years old with combined immunodeficiency, due to receive a stem cell transplant.

CDR3 DNA: TGTGCCTGGACCGACAGGGTCAATGAGCAGTTCTTC. This encodes CAWTDRVNEQFF. The chain has TRBV30 and TRBJ2-1; 7 bases agree with TRBD1. The CDR3 spans 12 residues. J lost 6 bases, V lost 4 bases, and 3 bases had no gene match. Germline CDR1 GTSNPN, CDR2 SVGIG (reference sequence). The whole variable domain, filled in from reference TRBV30 and TRBJ2-1, reads SQTIHQWPATLVQPVGSPLSLECTVEGTSNPNLYWYRQAAGRGLQLLFYSVGIGQISSEVPQNLSASRPQDRQFILSSKKLLLSDSGFYLCAWTDRVNEQFFGPGTRLTVL.